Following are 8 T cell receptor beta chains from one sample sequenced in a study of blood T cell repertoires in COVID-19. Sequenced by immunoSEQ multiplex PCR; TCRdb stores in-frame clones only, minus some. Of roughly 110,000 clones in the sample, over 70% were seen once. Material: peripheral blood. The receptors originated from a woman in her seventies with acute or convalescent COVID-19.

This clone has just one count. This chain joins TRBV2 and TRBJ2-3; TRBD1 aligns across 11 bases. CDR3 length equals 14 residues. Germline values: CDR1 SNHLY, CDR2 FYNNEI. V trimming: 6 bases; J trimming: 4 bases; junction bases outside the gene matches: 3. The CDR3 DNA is TGTGCCAGCAGCCGGGACAGGGGGTCAGATACGCAGTATTTT. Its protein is CASSRDRGSDTQYF.

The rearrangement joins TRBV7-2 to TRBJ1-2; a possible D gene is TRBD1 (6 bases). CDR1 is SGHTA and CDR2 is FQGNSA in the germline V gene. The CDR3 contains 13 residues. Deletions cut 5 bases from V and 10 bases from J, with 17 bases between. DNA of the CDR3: TGTGCCAGCAGCCATCTTACACAGGGTTCCTACACCTTC. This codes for CASSHLTQGSYTF.

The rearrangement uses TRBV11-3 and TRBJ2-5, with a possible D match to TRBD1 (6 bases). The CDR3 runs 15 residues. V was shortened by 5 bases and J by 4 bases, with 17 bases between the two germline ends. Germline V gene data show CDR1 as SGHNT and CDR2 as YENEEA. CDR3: CASSQGRTAGETQYF. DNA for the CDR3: TGTGCCAGCAGCCAGGGGAGAACGGCGGGAGAGACCCAGTACTTC.

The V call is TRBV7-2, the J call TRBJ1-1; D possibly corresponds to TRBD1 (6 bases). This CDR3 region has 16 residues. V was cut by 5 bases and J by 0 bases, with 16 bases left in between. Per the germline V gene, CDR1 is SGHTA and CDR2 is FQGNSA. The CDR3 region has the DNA TGTGCCAGCAGCCATAACAGGGTGGGCATGAACACTGAAGCTTTCTTT. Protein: CASSHNRVGMNTEAFF.

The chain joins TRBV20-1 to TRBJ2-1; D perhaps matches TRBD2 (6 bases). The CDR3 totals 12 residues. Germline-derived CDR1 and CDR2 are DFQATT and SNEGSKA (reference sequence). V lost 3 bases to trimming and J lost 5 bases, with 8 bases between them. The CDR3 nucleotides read TGCAGTGCTAGTGCGGGAAACAATGAGCAGTTCTTC. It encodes CSASAGNNEQFF.

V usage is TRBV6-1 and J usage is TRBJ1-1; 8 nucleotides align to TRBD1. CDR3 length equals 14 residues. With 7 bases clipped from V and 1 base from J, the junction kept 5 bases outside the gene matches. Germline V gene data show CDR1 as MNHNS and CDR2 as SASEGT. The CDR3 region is CASTSGGANTEAFF. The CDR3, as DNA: TGTGCCAGCACGTCAGGGGGCGCGAACACTGAAGCTTTCTTT.

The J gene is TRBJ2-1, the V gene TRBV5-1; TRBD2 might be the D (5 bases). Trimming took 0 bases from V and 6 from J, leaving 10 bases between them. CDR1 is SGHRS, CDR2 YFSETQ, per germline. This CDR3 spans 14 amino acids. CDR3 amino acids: CASSLAGNVNEQFF. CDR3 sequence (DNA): TGCGCCAGCAGCTTGGCGGGGAACGTCAATGAGCAGTTCTTC.

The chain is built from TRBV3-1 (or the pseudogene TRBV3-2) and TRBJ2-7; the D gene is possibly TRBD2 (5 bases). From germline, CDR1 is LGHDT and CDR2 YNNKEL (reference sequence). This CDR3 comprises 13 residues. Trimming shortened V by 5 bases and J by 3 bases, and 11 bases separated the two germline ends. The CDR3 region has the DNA TGTGCCAGCAGCTCCCTCCGGGGCTACGAGCAGTACTTC. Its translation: CASSSLRGYEQYF.